What follows are 26 T cell receptor beta chains derived from one specimen sequenced in a study of identical twins. Each CDR3 protein gets one entry after TCRdb re-called the 5' RACE reads with MiXCR. The repertoire includes around 960,000 distinct CDR3 sequences, 9% to 15% of them detected once, and about 1.5% sits in the top ten. This sample also appeared in a second study, on yellow fever vaccine responses in identical twins.

The sequenced sample consisted of PBMCs. These receptors were collected from a woman aged 18 to 35 in good health.

This clonotype was seen a handful of times. The V call is TRBV11-1, the J call TRBJ2-7; a possible D gene is TRBD1 (5 bases). With 5 bases removed from V and 2 bases from J, the gap between germline ends came to 25 bases. Germline assignment: CDR1 SGHAT and CDR2 FQDESV (reference sequence). This CDR3 has 18 residues. The CDR3 region has the DNA TGTGCCAGCAGCACCATAAACCCAGGTCCCTGGGGCCCCTACGAGCAGTACTTC. It yields the protein CASSTINPGPWGPYEQYF.

CDR3 amino acids: CASSPGFTQYF. Here the CDR3 DNA reads TGTGCCAGCAGCCCAGGGTTCACCCAGTACTTC. The rearrangement uses TRBV7-9 and TRBJ2-5; D is possibly TRBD1 (5 bases). The V end was cut by 5 bases, the J end by 8 bases, with 9 bases between. Germline lookup yields CDR1 SEHNR and CDR2 FQNEAQ (reference sequence). This CDR3 is built from 11 residues.

CDR3 amino acids: CSQAVEGYSPLHF. The CDR3 DNA follows: TGCAGCCAGGCAGTTGAAGGCTACTCACCCCTCCACTTT. The rearrangement links TRBV20-1 to TRBJ1-6; D ambiguous. CDR1 is DFQATT and CDR2 is SNEGSKA in the germline V gene (reference sequence). The CDR3 consists of 13 residues.

Ten or more counts support this clonotype. The V and J genes are TRBV3-1 and TRBJ2-1; a weak D match, TRBD2 (6 bases). V was pared by 1 base and J by 4 bases, with 11 bases between. Germline-derived CDR1 and CDR2 are LGHDT and YNNKEL (reference sequence). CDR3 length: 15 residues. The CDR3 nucleotides are TGTGCCAGCAGCCAAGGGCGGCGGGGTTACAATGAGCAGTTCTTC. Protein sequence: CASSQGRRGYNEQFF.

In this sample, this clonotype turned up a few times. The chain links TRBV5-5 to TRBJ2-7, with D possibly TRBD2 on 5 matching bases. V lost 2 bases and J lost 0, with 12 bases in between. From germline, CDR1 is SGHKS and CDR2 YYEKEE (reference sequence). There are 15 residues in the CDR3. CDR3 nucleotides: TGTGCCAGCAGCTTTGTAACGGGAAGCTCCTACGAGCAGTACTTC. Translated, it gives CASSFVTGSSYEQYF. The whole variable domain, filled in from reference TRBV5-5 and TRBJ2-7, reads DAGVTQSPTHLIKTRGQQVTLRCSPISGHKSVSWYQQVLGQGPQFIFQYYEKEERGRGNFPDRFSARQFPNYSSELNVNALLLGDSALYLCASSFVTGSSYEQYFGPGTRLTVT.

This clonotype was counted between two and nine times. This chain connects TRBV20-1 to TRBJ1-1; a possible D gene is TRBD1 (5 bases). CDR1 is DFQATT, CDR2 SNEGSKA, per germline (reference sequence). The CDR3 sequence is 11 residues long. Deletions cut 6 bases from V and 5 bases from J, with 10 bases between. The CDR3 here is CSALWGTEAFF. In nucleotides, the CDR3 is TGCAGTGCCCTTTGGGGGACTGAAGCTTTCTTT.

V gene TRBV18 combines with J gene TRBJ2-1; maybe TRBD1 (6 bases). The CDR3 runs 14 residues. Deletions cut 3 bases from V and 7 bases from J, with 13 bases between. The germline CDR1 and CDR2 sequences are KGHSH and LQKENI. CDR3 region: CASSPLGGRNEQFF. The CDR3 DNA follows: TGTGCCAGCTCACCCCTAGGGGGAAGGAATGAGCAGTTCTTC.

In this sample, this clonotype turned up a few times. The J gene is TRBJ1-1, the V gene TRBV6-1, with a weak D call TRBD1 (5 bases). Trimming cost V 6 bases and J 3 bases, with 11 bases left between them. Germline CDR1 MNHNS, CDR2 SASEGT. The length of the CDR3 is 13 residues. In DNA form, the CDR3 reads TGTGCCAGCAGACCCCCAGGGTACACTGAAGCTTTCTTT. Encoded protein: CASRPPGYTEAFF.

The chain combines TRBV15 with TRBJ2-5, with a possible D match to TRBD1 (5 bases). CDR1 LNHNV and CDR2 YYDKDF come from the germline V gene (reference sequence). V lost 0 bases, J lost 4 bases, and 15 bases lay in between. The CDR3 runs to 16 residues. The CDR3 DNA sequence: TGTGCCACCAGCAGAGATGCTGCAGGGCGAGGAGAGACCCAGTACTTC. It translates to CATSRDAAGRGETQYF.

This clonotype has at least ten counts. J is TRBJ2-7 and V is TRBV5-1; TRBD2 agrees at 15 bases. V shed 4 bases, J shed 4 bases, and the junction held 9 bases outside the gene matches. This CDR3 region has 17 residues. Germline V gene lookup returns CDR1 SGHRS and CDR2 YFSETQ. Here the CDR3 reads CASSAGLAGGYYYEQYF. CDR3 DNA sequence: TGCGCCAGCAGCGCCGGACTAGCGGGAGGGTACTATTACGAGCAGTACTTC.

This clonotype was detected only a few times. V and J are TRBV12-3 or TRBV12-4 and TRBJ2-3; the D is unclear. The germline V and J ends were trimmed by 3 bases and 1 base, with 8 bases remaining between them. This CDR3 comprises 14 residues. As DNA, the CDR3 is TGTGCCAGCAGTTTTCTTGGGGGCACAGATACGCAGTATTTT. Translating it yields CASSFLGGTDTQYF.

This chain joins TRBV5-1 and TRBJ2-3; 8 nucleotides match TRBD1. V gave up 0 bases and J gave up 3 bases; unmatched junction bases: 3. Per germline, CDR1 SGHRS and CDR2 YFSETQ. The CDR3 consists of 15 residues. Here the CDR3 DNA reads TGCGCCAGCAGCTTGGGACAGGGGTGGACAGATACGCAGTATTTT. It encodes CASSLGQGWTDTQYF.

The chain employs TRBV11-2 and TRBJ2-5; D perhaps matches TRBD2 (6 bases). The germline V gene has CDR1 SGHAT and CDR2 FQNNGV. The CDR3 length is 13 residues. V dropped 4 bases and J dropped 3 bases, with 9 bases sitting between them. For the CDR3, the DNA is TGTGCCAGCAGCTCCTGGGGGGAAGAGACCCAGTACTTC. Protein: CASSSWGEETQYF.

The rearrangement uses TRBV4-1 and TRBJ2-7; TRBD2 aligns across 10 bases. The trim removed 4 bases at V and 6 bases at J, leaving 9 bases unmatched. The CDR3 runs 15 residues. From germline, CDR1 is MGHRA and CDR2 YSYEKL. The CDR3 protein is CASSPPRAGGGEQYF. In nucleotides, the CDR3 is TGCGCCAGCAGCCCCCCTAGAGCGGGAGGGGGCGAGCAGTACTTC.

This clonotype occurred many times. CDR3 nucleotide sequence: TGTGCCAGCAGCTTCAACCAAAATCAGCCCCAGCATTTT. Amino acid sequence: CASSFNQNQPQHF. The J gene is TRBJ1-5, the V gene TRBV7-6; D ambiguous. The V gene lost 3 bases and the J gene lost 4 bases, with 7 bases spanning the gap. CDR3 length equals 13 residues. CDR1 SGHVS and CDR2 FNYEAQ come from the germline V gene.

Only a few counts were recorded for this clonotype. The chain has TRBV4-1 and TRBJ1-1, with D possibly being TRBD1 (6 bases). V shed 1 base and J shed 3 bases, with 12 bases lying between them. Germline V CDR1 and CDR2: MGHRA, YSYEKL. CDR3 length: 15 amino acids. The CDR3 loop reads CASSQAGHGDTEAFF. DNA of the CDR3: TGCGCCAGCAGCCAAGCGGGACACGGGGACACTGAAGCTTTCTTT.

This clonotype was seen only a few times. The rearrangement links TRBV3-1 to TRBJ1-2; D perhaps matches TRBD1 (6 bases). The CDR3 has 15 amino acids. Trimming took 0 bases from V and 0 from J, leaving 8 bases between them. Per germline, CDR1 LGHDT and CDR2 YNNKEL (reference sequence). CDR3 DNA sequence: TGTGCCAGCAGCCAAGAAAGGACAGCTAACTATGGCTACACCTTC. Protein product: CASSQERTANYGYTF.

This clonotype was seen ten or more times. The chain joins TRBV5-1 to TRBJ2-2; D could derive from TRBD1 or TRBD2 (5 bases each). Looked up from germline, CDR1 is SGHRS and CDR2 is YFSETQ. Trimming left V 0 bases short and J 6 bases short, with 6 bases between. This CDR3 has 13 amino acids. This chain's CDR3 is CASSLEGPGELFF. DNA for the CDR3: TGCGCCAGCAGCTTGGAGGGACCCGGGGAGCTGTTTTTT.

This clonotype was observed a few times. V and J are TRBV10-3 and TRBJ1-4, with 12 bases identical to TRBD1. The CDR3 is 14 amino acids. Germline trimming cut 4 bases from V and 7 bases from J; bases unmatched to any gene: 1. Germline CDR1 ENHRY, CDR2 SYGVKD. Here the CDR3 reads CAISGDRGLEKLFF. Here the CDR3 DNA reads TGTGCCATCAGTGGGGACAGGGGGCTTGAAAAACTGTTTTTT.

The chain links TRBV6-5 to TRBJ1-3, with D unclear. V lost 0 bases, J lost 2 bases, and 11 bases lay in between. CDR1 MNHEY and CDR2 SVGAGI come from the germline V gene. The CDR3 extends over 16 amino acids. The chain's CDR3 is CASSYSPRQPGNTIYF. The DNA of the CDR3 is TGTGCCAGCAGTTACTCCCCCCGGCAACCTGGAAACACCATATATTTT.

The chain couples TRBV20-1 to TRBJ2-6; D unresolved. Germline assignment: CDR1 DFQATT and CDR2 SNEGSKA (reference sequence). The germline V and J ends were trimmed by 0 bases and 0 bases, with 6 bases remaining between them. The CDR3 loop spans 15 amino acids. The CDR3 nucleotides read TGCAGTGCTAGAGATGTTGGCTCTGGGGCCAACGTCCTGACTTTC. It is translated as CSARDVGSGANVLTF.

The V and J genes are TRBV11-2 and TRBJ1-3; D is unclear. Germline CDR1 and CDR2: SGHAT and FQNNGV. V gave up 1 base and J gave up 1 base, with 11 bases separating them. The CDR3 has 16 amino acids. For the CDR3, the DNA is TGTGCCAGCAGCTTAGGGGGAACAGATTCTGGAAACACCATATATTTT. It specifies CASSLGGTDSGNTIYF. The whole variable domain, remainder taken from reference TRBV11-2 and TRBJ1-3, is EAGVAQSPRYKIIEKRQSVAFWCNPISGHATLYWYQQILGQGPKLLIQFQNNGVVDDSQLPKDRFSAERLKGVDSTLKIQPAKLEDSAVYLCASSLGGTDSGNTIYFGEGSWLTVV.

In this sample, this clonotype turned up many times. CDR3 region: CATSREGQWDEQYF. CDR3 DNA sequence: TGTGCCACCAGCAGAGAGGGACAGTGGGACGAGCAGTACTTC. This chain joins TRBV15 and TRBJ2-7; TRBD1 aligns across 7 bases. Per germline, CDR1 LNHNV and CDR2 YYDKDF (reference sequence). V gave up 0 bases and J gave up 5 bases; unmatched junction bases: 4. The CDR3 consists of 14 residues. Together with reference TRBV15 and TRBJ2-7, the CDR3 gives the full variable domain: DAMVIQNPRYQVTQFGKPVTLSCSQTLNHNVMYWYQQKSSQAPKLLFHYYDKDFNNEADTPDNFQSRRPNTSFCFLDIRSPGLGDTAMYLCATSREGQWDEQYFGPGTRLTVT.

The V gene is TRBV12-3 or TRBV12-4, the J gene TRBJ1-5; 8 bases align to TRBD1. J gave up 2 bases and V 5 bases, and 11 bases lay outside the gene matches. This CDR3 comprises 17 residues. The CDR3 sequence: CASSPRTGLDGNQPQHF. CDR3 sequence (DNA): TGTGCCAGCAGTCCCCGGACAGGGTTGGACGGCAATCAGCCCCAGCATTTT.

In its sample, this clonotype was seen a few times. The rearrangement uses TRBV20-1 and TRBJ2-2; 9 bases line up with TRBD2. Germline assignment: CDR1 DFQATT and CDR2 SNEGSKA (reference sequence). The CDR3 spans 16 residues. The trim removed 0 bases at V and 5 bases at J, leaving 7 bases unmatched. CDR3 nucleotide sequence: TGCAGTGCTAGAGATCGGGTAGCGGGGGTGACCGGGGAGCTGTTTTTT. It is translated as CSARDRVAGVTGELFF.

The J gene is TRBJ2-7, the V gene TRBV28; 7 bases fit TRBD2. The germline CDR1 and CDR2 sequences are MDHEN and SYDVKM. V was clipped by 5 bases and J by 5 bases; unmatched bases: 9. The CDR3 sequence is 14 residues long. CDR3 in DNA: TGTGCCAGCAGTCCCGAGACTAGCTGGAACGAGCAGTACTTC. This gives the protein CASSPETSWNEQYF. Complete variable domain (other parts from reference TRBV28 and TRBJ2-7): DVKVTQSSRYLVKRTGEKVFLECVQDMDHENMFWYRQDPGLGLRLIYFSYDVKMKEKGDIPEGYSVSREKKERFSLILESASTNQTSMYLCASSPETSWNEQYFGPGTRLTVT.